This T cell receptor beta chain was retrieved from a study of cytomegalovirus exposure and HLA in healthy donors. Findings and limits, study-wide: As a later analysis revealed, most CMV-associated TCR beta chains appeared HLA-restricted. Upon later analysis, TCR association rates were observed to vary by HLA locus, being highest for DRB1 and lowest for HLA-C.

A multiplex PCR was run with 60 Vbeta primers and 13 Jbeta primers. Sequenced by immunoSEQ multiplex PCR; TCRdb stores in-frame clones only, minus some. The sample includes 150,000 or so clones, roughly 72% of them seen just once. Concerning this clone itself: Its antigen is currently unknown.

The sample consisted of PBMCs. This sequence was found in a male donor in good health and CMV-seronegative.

The CDR3 DNA reads as TGTGCCAGCAGTTTCTCCGGGAGGCGTACTGAAGCTTTCTTT. Residues: CASSFSGRRTEAFF. The chain employs TRBV28 and TRBJ1-1, with D uncertain. V was trimmed by 3 bases and J by 5 bases, leaving 13 bases between them. Germline CDR1 MDHEN, CDR2 SYDVKM. The length of the CDR3 is 14 residues. Variable domain in full (rest from reference TRBV28 and TRBJ1-1): DVKVTQSSRYLVKRTGEKVFLECVQDMDHENMFWYRQDPGLGLRLIYFSYDVKMKEKGDIPEGYSVSREKKERFSLILESASTNQTSMYLCASSFSGRRTEAFFGQGTRLTVV.